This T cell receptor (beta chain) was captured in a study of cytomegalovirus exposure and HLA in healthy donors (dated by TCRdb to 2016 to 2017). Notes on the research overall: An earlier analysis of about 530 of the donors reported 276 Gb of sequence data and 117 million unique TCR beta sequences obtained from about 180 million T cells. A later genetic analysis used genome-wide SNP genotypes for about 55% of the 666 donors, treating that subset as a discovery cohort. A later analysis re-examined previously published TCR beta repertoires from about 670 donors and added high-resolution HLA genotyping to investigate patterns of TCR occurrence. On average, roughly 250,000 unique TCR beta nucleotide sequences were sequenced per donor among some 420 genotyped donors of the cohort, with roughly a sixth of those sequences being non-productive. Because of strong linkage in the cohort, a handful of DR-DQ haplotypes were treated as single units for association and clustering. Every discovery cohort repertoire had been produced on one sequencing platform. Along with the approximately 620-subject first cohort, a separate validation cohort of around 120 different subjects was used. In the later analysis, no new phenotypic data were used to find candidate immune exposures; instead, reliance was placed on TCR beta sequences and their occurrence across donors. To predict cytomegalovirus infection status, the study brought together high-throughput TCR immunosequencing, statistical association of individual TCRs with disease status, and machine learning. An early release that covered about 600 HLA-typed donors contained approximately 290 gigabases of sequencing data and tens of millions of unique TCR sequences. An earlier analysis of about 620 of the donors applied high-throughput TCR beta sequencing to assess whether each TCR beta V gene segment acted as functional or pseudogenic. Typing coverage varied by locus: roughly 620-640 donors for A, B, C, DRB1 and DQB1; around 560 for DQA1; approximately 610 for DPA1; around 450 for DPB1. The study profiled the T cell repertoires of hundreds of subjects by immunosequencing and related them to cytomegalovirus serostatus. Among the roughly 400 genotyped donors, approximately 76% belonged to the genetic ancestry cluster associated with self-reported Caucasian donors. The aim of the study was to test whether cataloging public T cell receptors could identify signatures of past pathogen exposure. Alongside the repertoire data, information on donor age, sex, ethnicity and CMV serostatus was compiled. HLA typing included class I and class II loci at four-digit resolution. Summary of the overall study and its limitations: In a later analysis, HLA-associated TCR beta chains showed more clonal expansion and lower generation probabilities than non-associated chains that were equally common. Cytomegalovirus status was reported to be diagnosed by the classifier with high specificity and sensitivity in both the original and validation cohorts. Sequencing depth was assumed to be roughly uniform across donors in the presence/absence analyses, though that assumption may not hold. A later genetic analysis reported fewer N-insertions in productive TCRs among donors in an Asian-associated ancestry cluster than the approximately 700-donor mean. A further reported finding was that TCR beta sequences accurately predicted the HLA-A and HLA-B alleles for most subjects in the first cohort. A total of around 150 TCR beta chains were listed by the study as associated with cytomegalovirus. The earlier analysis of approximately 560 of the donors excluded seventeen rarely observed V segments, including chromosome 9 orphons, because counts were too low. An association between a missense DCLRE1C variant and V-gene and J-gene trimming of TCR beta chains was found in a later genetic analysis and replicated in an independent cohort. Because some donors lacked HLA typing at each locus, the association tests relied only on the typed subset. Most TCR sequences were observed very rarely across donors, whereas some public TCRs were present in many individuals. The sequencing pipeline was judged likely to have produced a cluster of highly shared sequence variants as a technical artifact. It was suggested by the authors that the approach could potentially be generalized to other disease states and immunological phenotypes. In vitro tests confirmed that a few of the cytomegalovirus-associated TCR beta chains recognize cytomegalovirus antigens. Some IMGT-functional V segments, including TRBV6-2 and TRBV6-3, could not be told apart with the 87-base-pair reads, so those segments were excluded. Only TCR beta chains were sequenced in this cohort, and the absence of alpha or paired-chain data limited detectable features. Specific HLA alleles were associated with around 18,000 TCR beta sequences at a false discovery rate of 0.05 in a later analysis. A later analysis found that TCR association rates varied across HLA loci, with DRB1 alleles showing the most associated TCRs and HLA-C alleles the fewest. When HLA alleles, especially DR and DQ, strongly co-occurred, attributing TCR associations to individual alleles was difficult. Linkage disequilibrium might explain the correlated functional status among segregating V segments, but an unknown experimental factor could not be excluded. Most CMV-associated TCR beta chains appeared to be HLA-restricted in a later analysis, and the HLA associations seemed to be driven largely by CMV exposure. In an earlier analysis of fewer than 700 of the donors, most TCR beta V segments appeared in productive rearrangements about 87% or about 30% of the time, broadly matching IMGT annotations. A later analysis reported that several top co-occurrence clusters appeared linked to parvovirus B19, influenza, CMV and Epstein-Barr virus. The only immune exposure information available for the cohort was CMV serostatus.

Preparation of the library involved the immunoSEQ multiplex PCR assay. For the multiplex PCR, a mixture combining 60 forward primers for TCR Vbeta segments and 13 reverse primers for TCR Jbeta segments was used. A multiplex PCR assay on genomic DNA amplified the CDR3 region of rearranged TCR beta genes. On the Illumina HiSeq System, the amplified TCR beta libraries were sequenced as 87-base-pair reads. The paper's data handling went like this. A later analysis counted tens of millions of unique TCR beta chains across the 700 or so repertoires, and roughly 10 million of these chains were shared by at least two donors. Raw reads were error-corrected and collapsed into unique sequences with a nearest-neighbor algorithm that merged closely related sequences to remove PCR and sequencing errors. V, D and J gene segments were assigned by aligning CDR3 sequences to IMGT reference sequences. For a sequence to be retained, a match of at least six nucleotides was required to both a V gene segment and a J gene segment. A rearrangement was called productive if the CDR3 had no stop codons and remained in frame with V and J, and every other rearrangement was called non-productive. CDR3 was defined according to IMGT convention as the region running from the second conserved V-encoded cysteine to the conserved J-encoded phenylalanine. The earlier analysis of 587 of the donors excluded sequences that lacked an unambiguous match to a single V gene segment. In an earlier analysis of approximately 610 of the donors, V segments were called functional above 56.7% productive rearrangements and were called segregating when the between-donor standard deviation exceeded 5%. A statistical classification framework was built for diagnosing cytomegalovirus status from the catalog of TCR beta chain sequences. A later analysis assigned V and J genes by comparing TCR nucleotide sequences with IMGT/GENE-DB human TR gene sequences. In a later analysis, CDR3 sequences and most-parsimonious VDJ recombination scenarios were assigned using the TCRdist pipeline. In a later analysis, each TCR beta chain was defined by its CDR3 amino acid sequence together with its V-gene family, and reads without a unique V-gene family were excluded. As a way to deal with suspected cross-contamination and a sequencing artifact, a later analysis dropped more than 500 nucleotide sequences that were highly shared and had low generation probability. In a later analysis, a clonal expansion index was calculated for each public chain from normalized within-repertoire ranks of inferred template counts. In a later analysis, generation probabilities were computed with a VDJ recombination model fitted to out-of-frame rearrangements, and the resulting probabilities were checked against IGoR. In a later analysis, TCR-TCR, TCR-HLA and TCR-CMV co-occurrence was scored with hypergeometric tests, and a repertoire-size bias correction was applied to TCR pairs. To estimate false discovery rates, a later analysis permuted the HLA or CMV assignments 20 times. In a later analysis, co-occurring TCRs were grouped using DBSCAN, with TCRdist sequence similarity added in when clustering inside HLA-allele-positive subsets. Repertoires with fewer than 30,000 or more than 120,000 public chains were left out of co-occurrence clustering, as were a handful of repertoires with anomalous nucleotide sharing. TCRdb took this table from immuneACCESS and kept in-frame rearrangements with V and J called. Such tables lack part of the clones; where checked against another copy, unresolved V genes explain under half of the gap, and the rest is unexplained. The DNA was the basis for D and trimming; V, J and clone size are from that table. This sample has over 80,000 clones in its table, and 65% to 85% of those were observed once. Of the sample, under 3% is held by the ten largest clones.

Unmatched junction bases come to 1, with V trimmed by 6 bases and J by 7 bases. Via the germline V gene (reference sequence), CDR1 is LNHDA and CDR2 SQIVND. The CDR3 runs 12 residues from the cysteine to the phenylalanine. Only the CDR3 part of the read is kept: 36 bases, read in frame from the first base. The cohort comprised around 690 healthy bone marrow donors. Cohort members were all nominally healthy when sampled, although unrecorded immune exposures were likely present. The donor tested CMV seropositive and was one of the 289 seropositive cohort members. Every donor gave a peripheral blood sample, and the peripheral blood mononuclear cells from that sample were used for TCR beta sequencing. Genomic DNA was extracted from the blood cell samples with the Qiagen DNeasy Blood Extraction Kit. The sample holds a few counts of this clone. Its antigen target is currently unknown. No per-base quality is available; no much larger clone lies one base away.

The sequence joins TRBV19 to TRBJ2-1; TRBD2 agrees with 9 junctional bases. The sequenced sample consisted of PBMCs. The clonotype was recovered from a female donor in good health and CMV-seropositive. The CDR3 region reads CASSLAGNEQFF. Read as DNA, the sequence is TGTGCCAGTAGCCTAGCGGGGAATGAGCAGTTCTTC. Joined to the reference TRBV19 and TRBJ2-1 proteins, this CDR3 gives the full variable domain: DGGITQSPKYLFRKEGQNVTLSCEQNLNHDAMYWYRQDPGQGLRLIYYSQIVNDFQKGDIAEGYSVSREKKESFPLTVTSAQKNPTAFYLCASSLAGNEQFFGPGTRLTVL.